This T cell receptor beta chain was captured by sequencing in a study of T-cell reconstitution after alpha-beta-depleted transplantation in children. The authors prepared the TCRbeta library with unique molecular identifiers. Each CDR3 protein gets one entry after TCRdb re-called the PCR reads with MiXCR. The repertoire holds about 310,000 distinct CDR3 sequences, with around 25% as singletons. Study results and caveats: T-cell numbers and diversity one year post-transplant derived largely from freshly generated T cells. Two months or so post-transplant, alpha-beta T cells reportedly derived from several hundred expanded graft clones.

In regard to this clonotype: Its antigen remains unknown.

The material was PBMCs, mostly from graft donor cells, obtained 180 days after TCRalphabeta/CD19-depleted stem cell transplant. This TCR came from a male patient under 18 who had a stem cell transplant for acute lymphoblastic leukemia, so the T cells may come from the graft donor.

The CDR3 nucleotides read TGTGCCAGCAGTTTAAGCCTCATGAGCACCTACGAGCAGTACTTC. This encodes CASSLSLMSTYEQYF. The gene calls are TRBV28 and TRBJ2-7; D uncertain. V was shortened by 2 bases and J by 2 bases, with 13 bases between the two germline ends. This CDR3 is built from 15 residues. Germline loops: CDR1 MDHEN, CDR2 SYDVKM.